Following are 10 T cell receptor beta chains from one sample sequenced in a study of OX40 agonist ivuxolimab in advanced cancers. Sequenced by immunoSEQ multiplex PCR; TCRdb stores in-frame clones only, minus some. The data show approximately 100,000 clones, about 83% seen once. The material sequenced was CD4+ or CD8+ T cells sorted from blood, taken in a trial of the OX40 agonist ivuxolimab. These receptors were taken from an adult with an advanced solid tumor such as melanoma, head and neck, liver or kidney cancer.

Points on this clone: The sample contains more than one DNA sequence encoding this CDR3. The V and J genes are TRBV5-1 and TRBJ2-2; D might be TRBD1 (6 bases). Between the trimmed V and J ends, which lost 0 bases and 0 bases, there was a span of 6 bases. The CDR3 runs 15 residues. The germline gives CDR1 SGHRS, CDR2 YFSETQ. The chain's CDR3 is CASSLGTANTGELFF. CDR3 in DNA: TGCGCCAGCAGCTTGGGGACAGCGAACACCGGGGAGCTGTTTTTT.

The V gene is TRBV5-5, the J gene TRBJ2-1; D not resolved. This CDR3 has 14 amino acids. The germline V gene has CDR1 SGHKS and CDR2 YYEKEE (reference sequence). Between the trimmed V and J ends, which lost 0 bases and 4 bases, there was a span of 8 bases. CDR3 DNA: TGTGCCAGCAGCTTGGAAGTGACTTACAATGAGCAGTTCTTC. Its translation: CASSLEVTYNEQFF. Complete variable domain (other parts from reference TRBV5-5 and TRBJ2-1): DAGVTQSPTHLIKTRGQQVTLRCSPISGHKSVSWYQQVLGQGPQFIFQYYEKEERGRGNFPDRFSARQFPNYSSELNVNALLLGDSALYLCASSLEVTYNEQFFGPGTRLTVL.

The CDR3 DNA is TGCGCCAGCAGCCAAGCTATTACAGGGGTCAACACTGAAGCTTTCTTT. Its translation: CASSQAITGVNTEAFF. The chain uses TRBV4-3 and TRBJ1-1; TRBD1 matches 7 bases. Germline V CDR1 and CDR2: LGHNA, YSLEER. This CDR3 comprises 16 residues. Trimming removed 1 base from V and 2 bases from J; junction bases left unmatched: 7.

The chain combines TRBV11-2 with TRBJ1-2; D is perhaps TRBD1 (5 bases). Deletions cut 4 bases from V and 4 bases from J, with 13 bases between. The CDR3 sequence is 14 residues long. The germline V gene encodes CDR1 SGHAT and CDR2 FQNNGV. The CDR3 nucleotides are TGTGCCAGCAGCTCAACGGGACGCACCTATGGCTACACCTTC. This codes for CASSSTGRTYGYTF.

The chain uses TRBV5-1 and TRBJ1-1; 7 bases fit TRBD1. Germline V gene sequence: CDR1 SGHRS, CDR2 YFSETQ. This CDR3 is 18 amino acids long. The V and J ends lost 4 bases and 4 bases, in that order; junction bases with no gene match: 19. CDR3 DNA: TGCGCCAGCAGCGGGGGTCAAACGTACAGGGGTGGGACCACTGAAGCTTTCTTT. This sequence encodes CASSGGQTYRGGTTEAFF.

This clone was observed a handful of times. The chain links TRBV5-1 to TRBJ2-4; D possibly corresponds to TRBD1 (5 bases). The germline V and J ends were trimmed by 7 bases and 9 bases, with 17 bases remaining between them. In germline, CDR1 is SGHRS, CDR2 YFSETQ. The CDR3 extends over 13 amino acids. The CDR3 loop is CASQPEGAGIQYF. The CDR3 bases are TGCGCCAGCCAACCCGAAGGGGCCGGCATTCAGTACTTC.

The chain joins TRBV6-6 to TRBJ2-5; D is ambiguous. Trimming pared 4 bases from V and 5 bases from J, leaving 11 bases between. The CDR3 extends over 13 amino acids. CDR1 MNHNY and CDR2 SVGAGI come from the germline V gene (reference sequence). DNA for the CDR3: TGTGCCAGCAGTTCCCTCGTTGGGGAGACCCAGTACTTC. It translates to CASSSLVGETQYF.

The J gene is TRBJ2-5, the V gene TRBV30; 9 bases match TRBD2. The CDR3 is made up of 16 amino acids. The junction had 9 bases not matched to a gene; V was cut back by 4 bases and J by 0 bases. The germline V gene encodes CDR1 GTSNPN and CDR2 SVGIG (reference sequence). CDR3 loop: CAWKIWTSADQETQYF. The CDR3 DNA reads TGTGCCTGGAAAATTTGGACTAGCGCGGACCAAGAGACCCAGTACTTC. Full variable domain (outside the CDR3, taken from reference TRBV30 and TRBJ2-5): SQTIHQWPATLVQPVGSPLSLECTVEGTSNPNLYWYRQAAGRGLQLLFYSVGIGQISSEVPQNLSASRPQDRQFILSSKKLLLSDSGFYLCAWKIWTSADQETQYFGPGTRLLVL.

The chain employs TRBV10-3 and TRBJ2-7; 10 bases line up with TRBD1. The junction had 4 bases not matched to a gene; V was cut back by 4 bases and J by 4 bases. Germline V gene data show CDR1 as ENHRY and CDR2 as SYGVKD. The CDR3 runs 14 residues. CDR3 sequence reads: CAISGDRGKYEQYF. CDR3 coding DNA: TGTGCCATCAGTGGGGACAGGGGAAAGTACGAGCAGTACTTC.

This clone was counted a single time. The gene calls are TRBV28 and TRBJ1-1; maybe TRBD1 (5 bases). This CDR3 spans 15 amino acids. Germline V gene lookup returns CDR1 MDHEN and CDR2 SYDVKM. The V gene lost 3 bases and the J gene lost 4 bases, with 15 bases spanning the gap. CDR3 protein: CASSLSSQGSTEAFF. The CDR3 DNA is TGTGCCAGCAGTTTGTCATCGCAGGGTAGCACTGAAGCTTTCTTT.